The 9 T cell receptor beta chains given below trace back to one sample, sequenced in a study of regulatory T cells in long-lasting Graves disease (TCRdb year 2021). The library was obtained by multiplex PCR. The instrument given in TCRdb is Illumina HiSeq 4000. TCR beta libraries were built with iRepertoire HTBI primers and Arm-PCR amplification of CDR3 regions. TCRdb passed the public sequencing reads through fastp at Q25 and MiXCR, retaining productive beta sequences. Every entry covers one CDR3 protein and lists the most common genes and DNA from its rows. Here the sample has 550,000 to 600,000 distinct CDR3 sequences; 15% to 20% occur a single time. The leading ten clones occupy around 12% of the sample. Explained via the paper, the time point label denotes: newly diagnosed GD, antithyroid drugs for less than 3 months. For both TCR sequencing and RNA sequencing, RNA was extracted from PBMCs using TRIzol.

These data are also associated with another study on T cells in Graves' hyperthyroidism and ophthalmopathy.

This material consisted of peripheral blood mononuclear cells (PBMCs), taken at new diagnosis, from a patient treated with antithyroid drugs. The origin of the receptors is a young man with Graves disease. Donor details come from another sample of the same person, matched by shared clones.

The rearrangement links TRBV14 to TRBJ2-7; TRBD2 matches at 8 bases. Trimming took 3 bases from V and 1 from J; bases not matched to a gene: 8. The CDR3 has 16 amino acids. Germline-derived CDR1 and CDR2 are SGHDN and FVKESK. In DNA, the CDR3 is TGTGCCAGCAGCCAGGAACTTAGCGGGGTTTCCTACGAGCAGTACTTC. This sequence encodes CASSQELSGVSYEQYF.

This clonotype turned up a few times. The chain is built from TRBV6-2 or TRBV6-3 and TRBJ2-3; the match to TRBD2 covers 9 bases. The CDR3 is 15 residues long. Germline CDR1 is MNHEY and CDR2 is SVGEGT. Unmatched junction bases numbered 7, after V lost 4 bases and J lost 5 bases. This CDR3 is CASSSFAGGVDTQYF. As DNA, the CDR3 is TGTGCCAGCAGTTCTTTCGCGGGAGGGGTAGATACGCAGTATTTT.

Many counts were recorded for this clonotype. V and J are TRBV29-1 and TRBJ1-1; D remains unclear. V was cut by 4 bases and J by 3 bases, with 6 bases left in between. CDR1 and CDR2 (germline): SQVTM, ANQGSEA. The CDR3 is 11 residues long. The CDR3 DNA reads TGCAGCGTTGGGACTTACACTGAAGCTTTCTTT. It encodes CSVGTYTEAFF.

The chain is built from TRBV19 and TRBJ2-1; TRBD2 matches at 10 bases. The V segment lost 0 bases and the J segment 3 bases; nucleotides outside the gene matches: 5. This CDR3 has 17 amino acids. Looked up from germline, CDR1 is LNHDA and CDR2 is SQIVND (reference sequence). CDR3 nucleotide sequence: TGTGCCAGTAGTATAGATCATGCTAGCGGGAGCTACAATGAGCAGTTCTTC. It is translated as CASSIDHASGSYNEQFF.

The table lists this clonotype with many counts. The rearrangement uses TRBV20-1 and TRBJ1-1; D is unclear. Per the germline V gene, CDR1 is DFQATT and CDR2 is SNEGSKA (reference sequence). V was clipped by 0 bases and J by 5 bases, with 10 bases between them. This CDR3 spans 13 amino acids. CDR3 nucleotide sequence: TGCAGTGCTAGAGAGGGCAGACGGACTGAAGCTTTCTTT. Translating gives CSAREGRRTEAFF.

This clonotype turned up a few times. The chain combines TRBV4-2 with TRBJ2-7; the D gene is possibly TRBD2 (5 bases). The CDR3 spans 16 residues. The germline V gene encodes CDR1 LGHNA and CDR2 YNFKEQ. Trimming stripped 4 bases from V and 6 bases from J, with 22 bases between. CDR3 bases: TGTGCCAGCAGCCGAGAGGTATTAGCGCCTGGAGGCGAGCAGTACTTC. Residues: CASSREVLAPGGEQYF.

CDR3 protein: CASSLEATKGDYGYTF. DNA of the CDR3: TGTGCCAGCAGCTTAGAGGCCACCAAAGGGGACTATGGCTACACCTTC. The rearrangement uses TRBV7-6 and TRBJ1-2, with D possibly being TRBD1 (5 bases). Germline CDR1 and CDR2: SGHVS and FNYEAQ. V was clipped by 1 base and J by 3 bases, with 15 bases between them. The CDR3 has 16 residues.

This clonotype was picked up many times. The CDR3 region is CASSPINQPQHF. The CDR3, as DNA: TGTGCCAGCAGCCCTATCAATCAGCCCCAGCATTTT. The chain employs TRBV6-2 or TRBV6-3 and TRBJ1-5; unclear D gene. The CDR3 contains 12 residues. CDR1 is MNHEY and CDR2 is SVGEGT in the germline V gene. Trimming shortened V by 6 bases and J by 3 bases, and 6 bases separated the two germline ends.

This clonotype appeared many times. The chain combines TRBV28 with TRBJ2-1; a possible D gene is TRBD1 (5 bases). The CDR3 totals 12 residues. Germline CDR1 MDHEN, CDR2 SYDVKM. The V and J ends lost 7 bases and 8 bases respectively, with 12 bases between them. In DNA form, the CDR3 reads TGTGCCAGCAACCTGACAGTCGATGAGCAGTTCTTC. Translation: CASNLTVDEQFF.